This T cell receptor beta chain is drawn from a study of T-cell memory formation after mild COVID-19. Regarding the study as a whole: A second wave of clones peaked on day 37, and their SARS-CoV-2 specificity went unconfirmed. Those CD4+ clones that contracted were mainly in CM and EM (CD8+ ones in EMRA). CD4/CD8 balance held among clones contracting day 15 to 85, and later expanders leaned CD4+. In pre-infection memory, a portion of responding clones appeared, which suggested that cross-reactive memory joined.

A note on this clonotype: Its antigen is still unknown.

Via MiXCR, TCRdb re-called the 5' RACE reads, giving one row per CDR3 protein. The profile shows roughly 310,000 distinct CDR3 sequences, 15% to 20% of them singletons. The length of the CDR3 is 16 residues. V was cut by 6 bases and J by 0 bases, with 12 bases left in between. CDR1 is MDHEN and CDR2 is SYDVKM in the germline V gene. The specimen was PBMCs or a T cell subset sorted from them (not recorded which). The chain employs TRBV28 and TRBJ1-6; TRBD1 might be the D (6 bases). The clonotype was recovered from a man aged 18 to 29 who had mild COVID-19 (a few samples of this study predate the infection). Cell type and time point are not known. The CDR3 is CASRKDRSSYNSPLHF. CDR3 in DNA: TGTGCCAGCAGAAAAGACAGGAGCTCCTATAATTCACCCCTCCACTTT.